A selection of T cell receptor beta chains follows, all from one sample in a study of cytomegalovirus exposure and HLA in healthy donors. Clones were sequenced by immunoSEQ multiplex PCR, and TCRdb holds only the in-frame ones, with some missing. The sample carries some 98,000 clones, around 88% recorded once. Sequenced: PBMCs. These receptors all stem from a woman aged 25 to 39 in good health and CMV-seronegative. CDR3s include the opening cysteine and the closing phenylalanine or tryptophan. A D gene is named only where the DNA matches it firmly. Only some rows state a clone size, as once, few, many or a class for expanded clones.

j_call | clone_size | v_call | d_call | cdr3_nt | cdr3_aa
TRBJ2-1 | - | TRBV19 | - | TGTGCCAGTAGTATAGATCTATCCAGGGTAGGAATTCGGTTCTTC | CASSIDLSRVGIRFF
TRBJ2-7 | - | TRBV10-1 | - | TGCGCCAGCAGTGATCGGACAGTGCTAGGGGGGGGCGAGCAGTACTTC | CASSDRTVLGGGEQYF
TRBJ1-2 | - | TRBV11-2 | TRBD1 | TGTGCCAGCAGCATCTACAGGGGGCGCGGCTATGGCTACACCTTC | CASSIYRGRGYGYTF
TRBJ2-7 | - | TRBV7-9 | TRBD1 | TGTGCCAGCAGGACCGGGACAGGGTCCTCCTACGAGCAGTACTTC | CASRTGTGSSYEQYF
TRBJ1-5 | few | TRBV28 | - | TGTGCCAGCATTAGGAGGGGCGCAAATCAGCCCCAGCATTTT | CASIRRGANQPQHF
TRBJ2-1 | once | TRBV7-3 | TRBD1 | TGTGCCAGCAGAGACACAGGGGGCTACAACAATGAGCAGTTCTTC | CASRDTGGYNNEQFF
TRBJ1-1 | - | TRBV6-1 | TRBD1 | TGTGCCAGCGACGACAGGGGGCTAACCACTGAAGCTTTCTTT | CASDDRGLTTEAFF
TRBJ2-3 | - | TRBV7-3 | TRBD1 | TGTGCCAGCAGCTTACGGCAGGGGGCTACAGATACGCAGTATTTT | CASSLRQGATDTQYF
TRBJ1-1 | - | TRBV7-6 | - | TGTGCCAGCAGCTTAGGGGGCCCCACTGAAGCTTTCTTT | CASSLGGPTEAFF
TRBJ2-2 | - | TRBV2 | TRBD1 | TGTGCCAGCAGTCCGGACAGGGGGAGCACCGGGGAGCTGTTTTTT | CASSPDRGSTGELFF
TRBJ2-1 | - | TRBV2 | TRBD2 | TGTGCCAGCAGTGACGGGACTAGCGTTTACAATGAGCAGTTCTTC | CASSDGTSVYNEQFF
TRBJ2-7 | - | TRBV7-3 | - | TGTGCCAGCAGCTTCGGACTCCTAGGGGAGCAGTACTTC | CASSFGLLGEQYF
TRBJ1-3 | - | TRBV4-1 | TRBD1 | TGCGCCAGCAGCCCCAGACAGGGTGGAAACACCATATATTTT | CASSPRQGGNTIYF
TRBJ2-3 | - | TRBV19 | - | TGTGCCAGTAGTTGGGGGACACAACTCACAGATACGCAGTATTTT | CASSWGTQLTDTQYF
TRBJ2-7 | - | TRBV2 | TRBD1 | TGTGCCAGCAGTGGCCTTTTAGCACAGGGGGACTACGAGCAGTACTTC | CASSGLLAQGDYEQYF
TRBJ2-3 | - | TRBV14 | - | TGTGCCAGCAGCTTCTCCAGGGGTGGGGATACGCAGTATTTT | CASSFSRGGDTQYF
TRBJ1-2 | - | TRBV6-1 | - | TGTGCCAGCAGTGAATACGGGGGGAACTATGGCTACACCTTC | CASSEYGGNYGYTF
TRBJ2-2 | - | TRBV5-1 | TRBD1 | TGCGCCAGCAGCTTAGGGGGCCCAATCACCGGGGAGCTGTTTTTT | CASSLGGPITGELFF
TRBJ2-1 | once | TRBV11-2 | - | TGTGCCAGCAGCTTAGCGGGAGTAGGGAACTCCTACAATGAGCAGTTCTTC | CASSLAGVGNSYNEQFF
TRBJ2-3 | - | TRBV27 | - | TGTGCCAGCAGTCCCTTTAACCGGGGGAATACGCAGTATTTT | CASSPFNRGNTQYF
TRBJ1-4 | - | TRBV6-5 | TRBD1 | TGTGCCAGCAGTCTCTCCGGGACAGGGTTTGAAAAACTGTTTTTT | CASSLSGTGFEKLFF
TRBJ2-7 | - | TRBV5-6 | TRBD1 | TGTGCCAGCAGCTTGTATGGTGGTAGGGACAGCTACGAGCAGTACTTC | CASSLYGGRDSYEQYF
TRBJ2-2 | few | TRBV4-1 | - | TGCGCCAGCAGCCAACCCGGGACGAACACCGGGGAGCTGTTTTTT | CASSQPGTNTGELFF
TRBJ1-1 | once | TRBV7-2 | TRBD1 | TGTGCCAGCAGCTTACTTCAGGGGGCAACTGAAGCTTTCTTT | CASSLLQGATEAFF
TRBJ1-5 | - | TRBV28 | - | TGTGCCAGCAGTTTAGGGGCAGGTTGGGCTCAGCCCCAGCATTTT | CASSLGAGWAQPQHF
TRBJ2-7 | many | TRBV7-9 | - | TGTGCCAGCAGCTTTGGGGCCAGGGAAAACTCCTACGAGCAGTACTTC | CASSFGARENSYEQYF
TRBJ1-2 | - | TRBV5-1 | TRBD1 | TGCGCCAGCAGCCAACGGACAGGGGTAAAGGATGGCTACACCTTC | CASSQRTGVKDGYTF
TRBJ1-6 | few | TRBV4-2 | - | TGTGCCAGCAGCCAAGGACAGGCGAATTCACCCCTCCACTTT | CASSQGQANSPLHF
TRBJ2-5 | - | TRBV7-3 | - | TGTGCCAGCAGCACCGACAGTCAAGAGACCCAGTACTTC | CASSTDSQETQYF
TRBJ1-2 | - | TRBV18 | TRBD1 | TGTGCCAGCTCCACTACCGGGACAGACCCCTATGGCTACACCTTC | CASSTTGTDPYGYTF
TRBJ2-7 | - | TRBV29-1 | TRBD2 | TGCAGCGTTTTAGCGGGAGGGAGCTCCTACGAGCAGTACTTC | CSVLAGGSSYEQYF
TRBJ2-7 | - | TRBV7-8 | TRBD2 | TGTGCCAGCAGCTTTTCCCCGACTAGCGGGACCTCCTACGAGCAGTACTTC | CASSFSPTSGTSYEQYF
TRBJ1-3 | - | TRBV7-7 | TRBD1 | TGTGCCAGCAGCAAGGGACAGGGTGGCGGAAACACCATATATTTT | CASSKGQGGGNTIYF